This T cell receptor beta chain was recovered during a study of cytomegalovirus exposure and HLA in healthy donors. This clone was recorded a few times. Antigen unknown. This CDR3 comprises 14 residues. Germline-derived CDR1 and CDR2 are SGHTA and FQGTGA. The ends were cut back, 7 bases at V and 5 bases at J, with 18 bases in the middle. The PCR employed 60 Vbeta primers together with 13 Jbeta primers. How the authors handled the data: Tens of millions of unique TCR beta chains, roughly 12 million shared, were counted in a later analysis. This table comes from immunoSEQ multiplex PCR, and its TCRdb copy is limited to in-frame clones, with some not included. That table furnishes V, J and clone size, whereas the DNA furnished D and trimming. Of fewer than 85,000 clones detected, 78% appear once; the ten largest clones hold over 4.5%. Whereas donors were nominally healthy upon sampling, unrecorded immune exposures were probable.

Study-wide findings and caveats: The number of N-insertions in an Asian-associated ancestry cluster was reportedly below the roughly 700-donor mean in a later analysis.

The source is a man aged 18 to 35 in good health and CMV-seropositive. Input material: PBMCs. The chain joins TRBV7-3 to TRBJ2-7; D unclear. CDR3 DNA sequence: TGTGCCAGCACCTCCCGCCTGGGCGTCGACGAGCAGTACTTC. Translation: CASTSRLGVDEQYF.